This entry is about one T cell receptor beta chain. Antigen unknown. Using its own MiXCR run on the reads, TCRdb lists one record per CDR3 protein. The sample includes hundreds of thousands of distinct CDR3 sequences, 24% of them seen just once. The data stem from a study of T cell repertoires in cytomegalovirus infection. On the study more broadly: Both a matching HLA type and CMV infection were indicated by public TCR beta signatures. Study findings and constraints: In two of eight donors, the top clonotype was HLA-C-restricted CMV-specific.

Germline V lookup: CDR1 LGHNA, CDR2 YNFKEQ. The CDR3 extends over 16 amino acids. Trimming removed 0 bases at V and 4 bases at J, with 14 bases between. The clonotype was recovered from a human donor in good health (CMV status not recorded). Some clones in this sample may be carry-over from other donors' samples. This chain joins TRBV4-2 and TRBJ2-3; D is possibly TRBD1 or TRBD2 (6 bases each). Material for sequencing was CD8+ T cells from PBMCs. The CDR3 is CASSQDEGGGADTQYF. In DNA form, the CDR3 reads TGTGCCAGCAGCCAAGATGAGGGGGGCGGGGCAGATACGCAGTATTTT.